One sample yielded the 28 T cell receptor beta chains listed below, sequenced in a study of vaccination effects on CD4 cells after COVID-19. Here immunoSEQ multiplex PCR was the method, and the copy in TCRdb shows in-frame clones only, minus some. The sample has 55,000 to 70,000 clones, about four fifths seen once; the top ten hold about 2.4%. Antigen-specific CD4+ T cells were expanded (with viral peptide pools) by the ViraFEST assay ahead of sequencing. With about 9 days of culture completed, CD4+ T cells were isolated. These receptors have no known antigen. Sequenced material: CD4+ T cells from PBMCs cultured with HCoV-229E spike peptides, taken before COVID-19 vaccination. The receptor set was obtained from a human donor who received a COVID-19 vaccine.

V is TRBV19 and J is TRBJ1-1; TRBD1 matches at 7 bases. The CDR3 covers 15 residues. V shed 7 bases and J 2 bases; nucleotides not matched to a gene: 10. Looked up from germline, CDR1 is LNHDA and CDR2 is SQIVND (reference sequence). CDR3 sequence: CASNRVTGANTEAFF. The CDR3 DNA reads as TGTGCCAGTAACCGGGTTACAGGGGCAAACACTGAAGCTTTCTTT.

This clone has just one count. This chain uses TRBV6-5 with TRBJ1-2; maybe TRBD1 (6 bases). V was pared by 9 bases and J by 3 bases, with 20 bases between. The length of the CDR3 is 15 residues. CDR1 is MNHEY, CDR2 SVGAGI, per germline. The CDR3 bases are TGTGCCAGTCAAAGAAGTGGAGGGGGGGACTATGGCTACACCTTC. Its protein product is CASQRSGGGDYGYTF.

The chain couples TRBV5-1 to TRBJ2-2; D gene ambiguous. V was pared by 1 base and J by 5 bases, with 12 bases between. Germline V gene data show CDR1 as SGHRS and CDR2 as YFSETQ. This CDR3 spans 15 amino acids. The CDR3 DNA reads as TGCGCCAGCAGCTTGTCCGGGTCGATAACCGGGGAGCTGTTTTTT. Translating it yields CASSLSGSITGELFF. Supplemented by reference TRBV5-1 and TRBJ2-2, the full variable domain reads KAGVTQTPRYLIKTRGQQVTLSCSPISGHRSVSWYQQTPGQGLQFLFEYFSETQRNKGNFPGRFSGRQFSNSRSEMNVSTLELGDSALYLCASSLSGSITGELFFGEGSRLTVL.

The rearrangement joins TRBV5-1 to TRBJ2-5; maybe TRBD2 (6 bases). The CDR3 sequence is 14 residues long. The V gene lost 0 bases and the J gene lost 3 bases, with 9 bases spanning the gap. Germline lookup yields CDR1 SGHRS and CDR2 YFSETQ. CDR3 in amino acids: CASSLAGGEETQYF. CDR3 sequence (DNA): TGCGCCAGCAGCTTGGCCGGAGGGGAAGAGACCCAGTACTTC.

CDR3 sequence (DNA): TGTGCCAGCTCACCACGGAGGGCTGAAAAACTGTTTTTT. Protein sequence: CASSPRRAEKLFF. The chain combines TRBV18 with TRBJ1-4, with D unresolved. The ends were cut back, 1 base at V and 7 bases at J, with 7 bases in the middle. Germline V gives CDR1 KGHSH, CDR2 LQKENI. This CDR3 contains 13 residues.

CDR3 DNA sequence: TGTGCCAGAAGCCTTCCCCCCCCTAAGCGGGGGGGAACAGATACGCAGTATTTT. Translation: CARSLPPPKRGGTDTQYF. The chain employs TRBV5-3 and TRBJ2-3, with 10 bases matching TRBD2. TRBV5-3 is placed among ORFs of uncertain function. J gave up 3 bases and V 4 bases, and 14 bases lay outside the gene matches. The CDR3 has 18 amino acids.

The rearrangement links TRBV6-2 or TRBV6-3 to TRBJ2-7; a possible D gene is TRBD1 (5 bases). The germline gives CDR1 MNHEY, CDR2 SVGEGT. Trimming shortened V by 2 bases and J by 5 bases, and 7 bases separated the two germline ends. The CDR3 sequence is 12 residues long. For the CDR3, the DNA is TGTGCCAGCAGTTACCGCAGGGACGAGCAGTACGTC. It codes for CASSYRRDEQYV.

This clone was seen a few times. The chain uses TRBV5-1 and TRBJ1-5; the D is unclear. The CDR3 is 13 amino acids. Deletions cut 4 bases from V and 2 bases from J, with 7 bases between. Germline V lookup: CDR1 SGHRS, CDR2 YFSETQ. In DNA, the CDR3 is TGCGCCAGCAGCCAGGACGGCAATCAGCCCCAGCATTTT. Encoded protein: CASSQDGNQPQHF.

This clone has just one count. CDR3 coding DNA: TGTGCCATCAGCCGCAGGGAGGAGCAGTTCTTC. Protein: CAISRREEQFF. The J gene is TRBJ2-1, the V gene TRBV10-3; tentatively, D is TRBD1 or TRBD2 (5 bases each). Germline loops: CDR1 ENHRY, CDR2 SYGVKD. This CDR3 spans 11 amino acids. Trimming pared 6 bases from V and 10 bases from J, leaving 10 bases between.

The V gene is TRBV19, the J gene TRBJ1-2; maybe TRBD1 (6 bases). The CDR3 extends over 13 amino acids. Germline CDR1 LNHDA, CDR2 SQIVND (reference sequence). V gave up 5 bases and J gave up 4 bases, with 11 bases separating them. The CDR3 DNA is TGTGCCAGTAGTCCCCGGGACATCTATGGCTACACCTTC. Translation gives CASSPRDIYGYTF.

Note on this clone: The junction and the germline gene differ at one end; a read error may be behind it. This chain connects TRBV7-9 to TRBJ2-3; D gene uncertain. The length of the CDR3 is 13 residues. From germline, CDR1 is SEHNR and CDR2 FQNEAQ (reference sequence). The CDR3 region has the DNA TGTGCCAGCAGCTTAGAGGGCGGCGGACGGGTTTTTTTT. It codes for CASSLEGGGRVFF.

The rearrangement uses TRBV18 and TRBJ1-1; 9 bases fit TRBD1. Trimming removed 3 bases from V and 5 bases from J; junction bases left unmatched: 7. The CDR3 is made up of 15 amino acids. CDR1 and CDR2 (germline): KGHSH, LQKENI. The CDR3 loop reads CASSPRETGGTEAFF. The CDR3 coding sequence is TGTGCCAGCTCACCCCGAGAGACAGGGGGTACTGAAGCTTTCTTT.

This clone was counted only a few times. V usage is TRBV7-8 and J usage is TRBJ1-5; D is perhaps TRBD1 (6 bases). Germline CDR1 SGHVS, CDR2 FQNEAQ. The V and J ends lost 1 base and 1 base respectively, with 11 bases between them. The CDR3 consists of 16 residues. The CDR3: CASSLVQGTSNQPQHF. The CDR3 DNA follows: TGTGCCAGCAGCTTAGTACAGGGTACGAGCAATCAGCCCCAGCATTTT.

The chain is built from TRBV6-1 and TRBJ2-3; TRBD1 is a possible D gene (6 bases). The CDR3 has 13 amino acids. CDR1 is MNHNS and CDR2 is SASEGT in the germline V gene. The ends were cut back, 3 bases at V and 5 bases at J, with 9 bases in the middle. CDR3 sequence (DNA): TGTGCCAGCAGTGACCTACAGGGAGATACGCAGTATTTT. Translated, it gives CASSDLQGDTQYF.

CDR3: CASSRDTPDNEQFF. As DNA, the CDR3 is TGTGCCAGCAGTCGAGACACCCCAGACAATGAGCAGTTCTTC. This rearrangement joins TRBV6-5 to TRBJ2-1; D remains unclear. Germline V gene sequence: CDR1 MNHEY, CDR2 SVGAGI. V lost 5 bases to trimming and J lost 5 bases, with 13 bases between them. The CDR3 spans 14 residues.

The chain carries TRBV5-8 and TRBJ1-5; unclear D gene. CDR3 size: 12 residues. Germline loops: CDR1 SGHTS, CDR2 YDEGEE. Trimming removed 1 base at V and 7 bases at J, with 6 bases between. The CDR3: CASSLSFQPQHF. CDR3 sequence (DNA): TGTGCCAGCAGCTTGTCGTTCCAGCCCCAGCATTTT. The whole variable domain, remainder taken from reference TRBV5-8 and TRBJ1-5, is EAGVTQSPTHLIKTRGQQATLRCSPISGHTSVYWYQQALGLGLQFLLWYDEGEERNRGNFPPRFSGRQFPNYSSELNVNALELEDSALYLCASSLSFQPQHFGDGTRLSIL.

This clone turned up a few times. This chain uses TRBV6-5 with TRBJ2-3, with D tentatively TRBD1 (7 bases). Trimming removed 4 bases at V and 3 bases at J, with 14 bases between. In germline, CDR1 is MNHEY, CDR2 SVGAGI. The CDR3 runs 15 residues. The CDR3 DNA reads as TGTGCCAGCAGTTCGGTCAGGGGGAGGACAGATACGCAGTATTTT. It codes for CASSSVRGRTDTQYF.

The chain uses TRBV4-1 and TRBJ2-2; D is ambiguous. Trimming took 0 bases from V and 3 from J, leaving 11 bases between them. The CDR3 is 16 residues long. Germline V lookup: CDR1 MGHRA, CDR2 YSYEKL. For the CDR3, the DNA is TGCGCCAGCAGCCAAGAGAGAAGCAGTTACACCGGGGAGCTGTTTTTT. This gives the protein CASSQERSSYTGELFF.

The CDR3 loop reads CASSTRDRGYNEQFF. In DNA, the CDR3 is TGTGCCAGCAGCACTAGGGACAGGGGATACAATGAGCAGTTCTTC. The chain carries TRBV5-4 and TRBJ2-1; TRBD1 aligns across 10 bases. CDR1 is SGHNT, CDR2 YYREEE, per germline (reference sequence). With V trimmed by 4 bases and J by 4 bases, 5 bases remained unmatched. This CDR3 has 15 residues.

The chain carries TRBV15 and TRBJ2-5; a weak D match, TRBD1 (6 bases). Trimming took 5 bases from V and 1 from J, leaving 8 bases between them. Germline CDR1 and CDR2: LNHNV and YYDKDF (reference sequence). This CDR3 spans 13 amino acids. The CDR3: CATSGGVQETQYF. Here the CDR3 DNA reads TGTGCCACCAGCGGGGGCGTCCAAGAGACCCAGTACTTC. The variable domain in full, with the rest retrieved from reference TRBV15 and TRBJ2-5, is DAMVIQNPRYQVTQFGKPVTLSCSQTLNHNVMYWYQQKSSQAPKLLFHYYDKDFNNEADTPDNFQSRRPNTSFCFLDIRSPGLGDTAMYLCATSGGVQETQYFGPGTRLLVL.

This clone occurred once. The V gene is TRBV3-1 (or the pseudogene TRBV3-2), the J gene TRBJ2-3; 9 nucleotides align to TRBD2. With V trimmed by 3 bases and J by 6 bases, 13 bases remained unmatched. The germline V gene has CDR1 LGHDT and CDR2 YNNKEL (reference sequence). The CDR3 loop spans 17 amino acids. The CDR3 here is CASSQRAGRGGPDTQYF. The DNA for the CDR3 is TGTGCCAGCAGCCAGCGCGCGGGGCGGGGGGGCCCCGATACGCAGTATTTT.

The chain employs TRBV6-5 and TRBJ1-2; 8 bases agree with TRBD1. The CDR3 is 15 amino acids. The V gene end was trimmed by 5 bases and the J gene end by 4 bases; junction bases not matched to a gene: 9. CDR1 MNHEY and CDR2 SVGAGI come from the germline V gene. The CDR3 here is CASSNRQGPRYGYTF. CDR3 nucleotides: TGTGCCAGCAGTAACCGACAGGGGCCCCGCTATGGCTACACCTTC.

The genes are TRBV5-1 and TRBJ2-4; TRBD2 matches 8 bases. The CDR3 is 15 residues long. V shed 0 bases and J 6 bases; nucleotides not matched to a gene: 5. Germline CDR1 is SGHRS and CDR2 is YFSETQ. The CDR3 region is CASSLDGGAVNIQYF. The CDR3 DNA reads as TGCGCCAGCAGCTTGGACGGGGGGGCTGTAAACATTCAGTACTTC.

The chain links TRBV6-5 to TRBJ1-4; TRBD1 matches 7 bases. CDR1 and CDR2 from the germline V gene are MNHEY and SVGAGI. The CDR3 consists of 14 residues. With V trimmed by 6 bases and J by 8 bases, 9 bases remained unmatched. The CDR3 DNA is TGTGCCAGCAGACAGACAGGGTGGGGAGAAAAACTGTTTTTT. Amino acid sequence: CASRQTGWGEKLFF.

This clone was observed a single time. The rearrangement joins TRBV7-2 to TRBJ1-5; D gene ambiguous. Between the trimmed V and J ends, which lost 1 base and 0 bases, there was a span of 7 bases. CDR1 and CDR2 (germline): SGHTA, FQGNSA. There are 15 residues in the CDR3. The CDR3 DNA follows: TGTGCCAGCAGCTTAGGAGAGACTAGCAATCAGCCCCAGCATTTT. This gives the protein CASSLGETSNQPQHF.

This chain links TRBV6-5 with TRBJ2-7; 7 nucleotides match TRBD1. This CDR3 has 13 amino acids. V gave up 6 bases and J gave up 3 bases; unmatched junction bases: 5. Per the germline V gene, CDR1 is MNHEY and CDR2 is SVGAGI. The CDR3 nucleotides are TGTGCCAGCAGCTCGAACAGGGGCTACGAGCAGTACGTC. Protein sequence: CASSSNRGYEQYV.

The chain joins TRBV2 to TRBJ1-1; D unresolved. There are 13 residues in the CDR3. Per germline, CDR1 SNHLY and CDR2 FYNNEI. V dropped 7 bases and J dropped 6 bases, with 15 bases sitting between them. In DNA, the CDR3 is TGTGCCAGCACTCCTCCCGGGTTGGCTGAAGCTTTCTTT. It is translated as CASTPPGLAEAFF.

The J gene is TRBJ2-7, the V gene TRBV5-1; no clear D gene. V was cut by 0 bases and J by 0 bases, with 7 bases left in between. Germline V gene lookup returns CDR1 SGHRS and CDR2 YFSETQ. The CDR3 covers 14 residues. CDR3 in amino acids: CASSLDSSSYEQYV. The CDR3 coding sequence is TGCGCCAGCAGCTTGGACAGTAGCTCCTACGAGCAGTACGTC.